The clone carrying this T cell receptor beta chain was detected only once. Its antigen is still unknown. PCR used 60 Vbeta primers and 13 Jbeta primers. TCRdb's table, derived via immunoSEQ multiplex PCR, lists solely in-frame clones and lacks some. The sample shows 200,000 to 250,000 clones, around 70% of them seen only once. This sample was taken from a study of cytomegalovirus exposure and HLA in healthy donors. Findings of the study overall: Some TCR beta chains (around 160 of them) were listed as cytomegalovirus-associated.

The CDR3 is made up of 15 amino acids. V was pared by 2 bases and J by 5 bases, with 12 bases between. Germline assignment: CDR1 SGHDN and CDR2 FVKESK. Sequenced sample: PBMCs. The source of this sequence is a man aged 35 to 55 in good health and CMV-seropositive. V is TRBV14 and J is TRBJ2-2, with D possibly TRBD1 on 5 matching bases. The CDR3 DNA reads TGTGCCAGCAGCCAAAATTCAGGGTGGACCGGGGAGCTGTTTTTT. It is translated as CASSQNSGWTGELFF.